This T cell receptor beta chain was sequenced in a study of blood T cell repertoires in COVID-19. Study-level background: PBMCs, B-cell-depleted T cells, or T cells provided the cDNA or gDNA that made up the material.

Produced via immunoSEQ multiplex PCR; TCRdb's table is partial and in-frame only. Among approximately 350,000 clones, about 88% were seen once, and the ten largest hold 7.1%. The clonotype originates from a woman aged 55-70 years with COVID-19, enrolled during active disease. The specimen was peripheral blood.

The CDR3 sequence: CASSFQSQGRSPLHF. DNA of the CDR3: TGTGCCAGCAGCTTTCAGTCACAGGGGAGGTCACCCCTCCACTTT. V and J are TRBV7-9 and TRBJ1-6, with 7 bases aligning to TRBD1. The CDR3 extends over 15 amino acids. Losses at the gene ends were 3 bases for V and 10 bases for J; bases not matched to a gene: 9. From germline, CDR1 is SEHNR and CDR2 FQNEAQ (reference sequence).